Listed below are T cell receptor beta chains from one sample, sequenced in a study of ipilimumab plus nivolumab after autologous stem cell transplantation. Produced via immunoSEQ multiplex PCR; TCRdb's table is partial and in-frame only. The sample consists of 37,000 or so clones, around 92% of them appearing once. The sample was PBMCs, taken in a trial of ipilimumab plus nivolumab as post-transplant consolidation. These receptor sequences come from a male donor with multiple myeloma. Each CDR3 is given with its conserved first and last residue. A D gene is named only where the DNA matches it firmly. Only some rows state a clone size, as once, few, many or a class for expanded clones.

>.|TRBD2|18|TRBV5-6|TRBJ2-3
TGTGCCAGCAGTTTGCCCCTAACTAGCGGGGGGGGCACAGATACGCAGTATTTT
CASSLPLTSGGGTDTQYF
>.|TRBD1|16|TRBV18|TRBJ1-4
TGTGCCAGCTCACCAGTGGACAGGGGGCCGAATGAAAAACTGTTTTTT
CASSPVDRGPNEKLFF
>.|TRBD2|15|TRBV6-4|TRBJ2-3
TGTGCCAGCAGTGAAGGCGGGACTAGCGCAGATACGCAGTATTTT
CASSEGGTSADTQYF
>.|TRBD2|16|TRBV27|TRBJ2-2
TGTGCCAGCAGTTCGGGACTAGCGGGAGGGTCCGGGGAGCTGTTTTTT
CASSSGLAGGSGELFF
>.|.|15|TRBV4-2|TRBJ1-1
TGTGCCAGCAGCCAAGCCCCGAGGGCCGACACTGAAGCTTTCTTT
CASSQAPRADTEAFF
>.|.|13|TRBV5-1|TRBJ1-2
TGCGCCAGCAGCCTCAGGGTTGACTATGGCTACACCTTC
CASSLRVDYGYTF
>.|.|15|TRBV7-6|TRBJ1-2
TGTGCCAGCAGCCTTGAGGGGAGTAGGGCGGGCGGCTACACCTTC
CASSLEGSRAGGYTF
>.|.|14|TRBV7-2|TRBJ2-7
TGTGCCAGCAGCTTAGCCAGGGGTCCCTACGAGCAGTACTTC
CASSLARGPYEQYF
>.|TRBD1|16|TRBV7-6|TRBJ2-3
TGTGCCAGCAGCCTAGCCGGGACAGGGATAGCAGATACGCAGTATTTT
CASSLAGTGIADTQYF
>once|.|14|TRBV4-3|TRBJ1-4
TGCGCCAGCAGCCACGGGGCCCTGAATGAAAAACTGTTTTTT
CASSHGALNEKLFF
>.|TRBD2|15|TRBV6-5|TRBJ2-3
TGTGCCAGCAGTTACGGGGGGGGAGGGGCAGATACGCAGTATTTT
CASSYGGGGADTQYF
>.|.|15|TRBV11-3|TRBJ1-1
TGTGCCAGCAGCGAGGGTGGATTTGGGAACACTGAAGCTTTCTTT
CASSEGGFGNTEAFF
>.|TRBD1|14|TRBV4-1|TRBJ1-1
TGCGCCAGCAGCCTCGGGACAGCGAACACTGAAGCTTTCTTT
CASSLGTANTEAFF
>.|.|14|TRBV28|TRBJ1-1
TGTGCCAGCAGGAGCCCGGGAGCGAACACTGAAGCTTTCTTT
CASRSPGANTEAFF
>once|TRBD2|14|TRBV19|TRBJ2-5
TGTGCCAGTAGCCCGGGACTAGCGGGACGGTTACAGTACTTC
CASSPGLAGRLQYF
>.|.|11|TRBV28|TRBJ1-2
TGTGGGTCGGTGGGGGACTATGGCTACACCTTC
CGSVGDYGYTF
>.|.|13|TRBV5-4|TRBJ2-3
TGTGCCAGCAGCTTGGGAGGGGCAGATACGCAGTATTTT
CASSLGGADTQYF
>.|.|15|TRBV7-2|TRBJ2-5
TGTGCCAGCAGCTTAGCGCACGGGTACCAAGAGACCCAGTACTTC
CASSLAHGYQETQYF
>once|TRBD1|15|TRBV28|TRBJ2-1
TGTGCCAGCAGTGACGCCGGGACAGGGAGGAATGAGCAGTTCTTC
CASSDAGTGRNEQFF
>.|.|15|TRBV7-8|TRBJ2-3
TGTGCCAGCAGCCTCCGACTAGATGGCACAGATACGCAGTATTTT
CASSLRLDGTDTQYF
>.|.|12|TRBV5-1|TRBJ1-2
TGCGCCAGCAGGCGGGAGGGCGCTGGCTACACCTTC
CASRREGAGYTF
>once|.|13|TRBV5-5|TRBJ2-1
TGTGCCAGCAGCTTGGGCGGGCCCAATGAGCAGTTCTTC
CASSLGGPNEQFF
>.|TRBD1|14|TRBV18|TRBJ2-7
TGTGCCAGCTCACCAGGACAGGGGGCCTACGAGCAGTACTTC
CASSPGQGAYEQYF
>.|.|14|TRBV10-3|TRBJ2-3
TGTGCCATCGGAGGGGAGCGGGTCACAGATACGCAGTATTTT
CAIGGERVTDTQYF
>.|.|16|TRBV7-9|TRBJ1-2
TGTGCCAGCAGCTTAGGATCTACGGTCGCCTACTATGGCTACACCTTC
CASSLGSTVAYYGYTF
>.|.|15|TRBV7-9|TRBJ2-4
TGTGCCAGCAGCCCATGGGCAGGCGCCAAAAACATTCAGTACTTC
CASSPWAGAKNIQYF
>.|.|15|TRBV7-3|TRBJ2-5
TGTGCCAGCAGCTTAAAAGGGACAACACAAGAGACCCAGTACTTC
CASSLKGTTQETQYF
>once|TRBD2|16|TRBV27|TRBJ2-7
TGTGCCAGCAGTATCCGACGGGGACTAGCGGGTTACGAGCAGTACTTC
CASSIRRGLAGYEQYF
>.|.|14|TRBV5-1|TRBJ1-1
TGCGCCAGTACAACGACGGCTATGAACACTGAAGCTTTCTTT
CASTTTAMNTEAFF
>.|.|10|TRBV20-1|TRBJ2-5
TGCAGTGCTAGTCCGGAGACCCAGTACTTC
CSASPETQYF
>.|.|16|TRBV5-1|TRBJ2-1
TGCGCCAGCAGCTTGGATCTCGGGAGTCGGTACAATGAGCAGTTCTTC
CASSLDLGSRYNEQFF
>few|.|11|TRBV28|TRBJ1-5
TGTGCCAGCAGTACCTATCAGCCCCAGCATTTT
CASSTYQPQHF
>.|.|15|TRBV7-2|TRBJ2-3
TGTGCCAGCAGCTCTAGGACAGCTAGCACAGATACGCAGTATTTT
CASSSRTASTDTQYF
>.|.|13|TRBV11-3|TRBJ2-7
TGTGCCAGCAGCCCCGGCAGGGCCTACGAGCAGTACTTC
CASSPGRAYEQYF
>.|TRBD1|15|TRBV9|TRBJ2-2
TGTGCCAGCAGCCTGTTTACAGGGGTGGGCGGGGAGCTGTTTTTT
CASSLFTGVGGELFF
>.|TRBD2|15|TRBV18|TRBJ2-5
TGTGCCAGCTCACCAGAAAGCGGGGGACAAGAGACCCAGTACTTC
CASSPESGGQETQYF
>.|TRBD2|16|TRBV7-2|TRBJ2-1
TGTGCCAGCAGCTTCCTAGCGGGAGGGCCGTCGGTTGAGCAGTTCTTC
CASSFLAGGPSVEQFF
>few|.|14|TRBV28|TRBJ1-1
TGTGCCAGCAGTAGGCTCCGGCAGGGCTCCCAAGCTTTCTTT
CASSRLRQGSQAFF
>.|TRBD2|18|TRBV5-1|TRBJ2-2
TGCGCCAGCAGCCCGCTTACCGGGACTAGCACTTACACCGGGGAGCTGTTTTTT
CASSPLTGTSTYTGELFF
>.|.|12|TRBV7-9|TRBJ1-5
TGTGCCAGCAGCTCATCCACCGAGCCCCAGCATTTT
CASSSSTEPQHF
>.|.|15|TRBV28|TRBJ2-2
TGTGCCAGCAGCCCCTCTGGACCGTACACCGGGGAGCTGTTTTTT
CASSPSGPYTGELFF
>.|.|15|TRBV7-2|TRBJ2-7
TGTGCCAGCAGCCCGAGTTGGGGGCGGATTTCCGAGCAGTACTTC
CASSPSWGRISEQYF
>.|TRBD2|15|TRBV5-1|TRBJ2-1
TGCGCCAGCAGCCACGGGACTAGCGGTTACAATGAGCAGTTCTTC
CASSHGTSGYNEQFF
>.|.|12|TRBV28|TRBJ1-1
TGTGCCAGCAGTTCTAACAGGGTTGGGGCTTTCTTT
CASSSNRVGAFF
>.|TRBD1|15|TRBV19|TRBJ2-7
TGTGCCAGTAGGGGACAGGACCTCAGCTCCTACGAGCAGTACTTC
CASRGQDLSSYEQYF
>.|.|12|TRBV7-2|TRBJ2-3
TGTGCCAGCAGTCTCGCTACAGATACGCAGTATTTT
CASSLATDTQYF
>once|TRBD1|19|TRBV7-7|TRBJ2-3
TGTGCCAGCAGCTTAGCGGGGACAGGGGGCGGTGTTCCCACAGATACGCAGTATTTT
CASSLAGTGGGVPTDTQYF
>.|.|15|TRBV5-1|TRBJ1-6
TGCGCCAGCAGCTTGTCGGGGACACAGGATTCACCCCTCCACTTT
CASSLSGTQDSPLHF
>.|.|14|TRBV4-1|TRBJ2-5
TGCGCCAGCAGCCGACAAAGTGAGGGAGAGACCCAGTACTTC
CASSRQSEGETQYF
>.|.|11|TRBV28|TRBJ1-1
TGTGCCAGCAGCCAGAACACTGAAGCTTTCTTT
CASSQNTEAFF
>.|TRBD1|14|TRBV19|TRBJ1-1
TGTGCCAGTATCCCCAGGGGGGCGAACACTGAAGCTTTCTTT
CASIPRGANTEAFF
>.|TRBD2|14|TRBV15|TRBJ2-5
TGTGCCACCAGCCCGACTAGCGGGGGGGAGACCCAGTACTTC
CATSPTSGGETQYF
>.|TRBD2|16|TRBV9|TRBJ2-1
TGTGCCAGCAGCTTCGCGAGGACTAGCGGGAGCAATGAGCAGTTCTTC
CASSFARTSGSNEQFF
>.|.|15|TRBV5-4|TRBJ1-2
TGTGCCAGCAGCTTGGAACCACTACAGGGCTATGGCTACACCTTC
CASSLEPLQGYGYTF
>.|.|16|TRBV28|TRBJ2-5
TGTGCCACCGCTTCCCAGGAGGCGCTTGACCAAGAGACCCAGTACTTC
CATASQEALDQETQYF
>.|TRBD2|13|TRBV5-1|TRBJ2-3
TGCGCCAGCAGCTTGGACCGGGGGGTTACGCAGTATTTT
CASSLDRGVTQYF
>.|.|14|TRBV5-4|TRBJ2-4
TGTGCCAGCAGCTTGGCAGGTACTGAAAACATTCAGTACTTC
CASSLAGTENIQYF
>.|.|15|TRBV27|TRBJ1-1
TGTGCCAGCAGTTTAGGAGGGCGGAGGGTCACTGAAGCTTTCTTT
CASSLGGRRVTEAFF
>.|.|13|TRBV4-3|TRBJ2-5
TGCGCCAGCAGCCAAGAGGGGTGGGAGACCCAGTACTTC
CASSQEGWETQYF
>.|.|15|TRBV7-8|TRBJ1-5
TGTGCCAGCAGCGGCGGGGGGGGACCAGGCGGCCCCCAGCATTTT
CASSGGGGPGGPQHF